The 20 T cell receptor beta chains in this list originate from one sample, sequenced in a study of blood T cell repertoires in COVID-19. The repertoire was sequenced with immunoSEQ multiplex PCR; TCRdb's copy has only in-frame clones and lacks some. The table lists 210,000 or so clones, roughly nine tenths of them singletons, with 2% to 2.5% in the top ten. The sequencing input was peripheral blood. Every receptor here comes from a woman between 50 and 59 years old with acute or convalescent COVID-19.

The V gene is TRBV7-3, the J gene TRBJ2-7, with D possibly being TRBD1 (5 bases). CDR1 and CDR2 (germline): SGHTA, FQGTGA. The CDR3 extends over 13 amino acids. Trimming took 5 bases from V and 2 from J, leaving 10 bases between them. CDR3 residues: CASSLGATYEQYF. For the CDR3, the DNA is TGTGCCAGCAGCCTTGGGGCAACCTACGAGCAGTACTTC. Based on the CDR3 plus reference TRBV7-3 and TRBJ2-7, the full variable domain is GAGVSQTPSNKVTEKGKYVELRCDPISGHTALYWYRQSLGQGPEFLIYFQGTGAADDSGLPNDRFFAVRPEGSVSTLKIQRTERGDSAVYLCASSLGATYEQYFGPGTRLTVT.

V gene TRBV7-9 combines with J gene TRBJ1-1, with 7 bases that match TRBD1. CDR3 length: 15 amino acids. Germline V gives CDR1 SEHNR, CDR2 FQNEAQ (reference sequence). Unmatched junction bases numbered 7, after V lost 5 bases and J lost 1 base. CDR3 nucleotide sequence: TGTGCCAGCAGCGACAGGGTAGGGAAGAACACTGAAGCTTTCTTT. Translating gives CASSDRVGKNTEAFF.

This chain joins TRBV3-1 (or the pseudogene TRBV3-2) and TRBJ1-4, with D hard to call. The CDR3 contains 15 residues. Germline V CDR1 and CDR2: LGHDT, YNNKEL (reference sequence). The V end lost 1 base, the J end lost 4 bases, and 10 bases lay between the germline ends. As DNA, the CDR3 is TGTGCCAGCAGCCAAGGGGCAGACCTTAATGAAAAACTGTTTTTT. Residues: CASSQGADLNEKLFF.

J is TRBJ2-7 and V is TRBV2, with 12 bases that match TRBD2. Germline-derived CDR1 and CDR2 are SNHLY and FYNNEI. The CDR3 has 15 residues. V trimming: 7 bases; J trimming: 3 bases; junction bases outside the gene matches: 7. The CDR3 reads CASTTGLAGIYEQYF. DNA for the CDR3: TGTGCCAGCACCACAGGACTAGCGGGGATCTACGAGCAGTACTTC.

The CDR3 sequence: CASSLGQGREKLFF. The DNA of the CDR3 is TGTGCCAGCAGCTTAGGTCAGGGCCGGGAAAAACTGTTTTTT. The rearrangement joins TRBV7-9 to TRBJ1-4, with a possible D match to TRBD1 (5 bases). Germline assignment: CDR1 SEHNR and CDR2 FQNEAQ (reference sequence). The CDR3 runs to 14 residues. The germline V and J ends were trimmed by 1 base and 8 bases, with 11 bases remaining between them.

The chain carries TRBV18 and TRBJ2-1; 7 nucleotides align to TRBD1. CDR1 and CDR2 (germline): KGHSH, LQKENI. Trimming took 2 bases from V and 12 from J; bases not matched to a gene: 7. The CDR3 extends over 13 amino acids. As DNA, the CDR3 is TGTGCCAGCTCACCATTTGACAGGGCAACGCAGTTCTTC. As protein: CASSPFDRATQFF.

The rearrangement uses TRBV13 and TRBJ1-4, with D unresolved. Trimming removed 6 bases from V and 7 bases from J, with 15 bases in between. Germline V CDR1 and CDR2: PRHDT, FYEKMQ (reference sequence). This CDR3 is 14 amino acids long. CDR3 nucleotides: TGTGCCAGCAGTCCGGACGGCCGGGGTGAAAAACTGTTTTTT. Protein sequence: CASSPDGRGEKLFF.

The rearrangement joins TRBV19 to TRBJ1-6, with D possibly being TRBD1 (5 bases). Germline values: CDR1 LNHDA, CDR2 SQIVND (reference sequence). This CDR3 spans 19 amino acids. In nucleotides, the CDR3 is TGTGTCGGTGGCATTCTATGGACGGGGGGTAGCTCCTATAATTCACCCCTCCACTTT. Amino acid sequence: CVGGILWTGGSSYNSPLHF.

The rearrangement uses TRBV2 and TRBJ1-1; 8 bases line up with TRBD1. Germline V CDR1 and CDR2: SNHLY, FYNNEI. This CDR3 has 14 amino acids. V dropped 6 bases and J dropped 3; count of bases not matched to a gene: 6. The CDR3 reads CASSQQGVYTEAFF. CDR3 DNA sequence: TGTGCCAGCAGCCAACAGGGGGTATACACTGAAGCTTTCTTT.

The J gene is TRBJ1-4, the V gene TRBV30; 7 bases are shared with TRBD1. This CDR3 contains 11 residues. With 2 bases clipped from V and 11 bases from J, the junction kept 2 bases outside the gene matches. Per the germline V gene, CDR1 is GTSNPN and CDR2 is SVGIG (reference sequence). CDR3: CAWSTTGKLFF. CDR3 nucleotide sequence: TGTGCCTGGAGTACGACAGGGAAACTGTTTTTT.

This clone was counted a few times. The genes are TRBV19 and TRBJ1-2; 7 nucleotides align to TRBD1. CDR1 is LNHDA, CDR2 SQIVND, per germline (reference sequence). The CDR3 sequence is 14 residues long. The V and J ends lost 8 bases and 7 bases, in that order; junction bases with no gene match: 13. CDR3 coding DNA: TGTGCCAGTGCCTGGAGGGGGCAGGGAGCTGGCTACACCTTC. It is translated as CASAWRGQGAGYTF.

The chain recombines TRBV6-5 with TRBJ2-2, with TRBD1 identical over 7 bases. V was clipped by 5 bases and J by 4 bases; unmatched bases: 7. Germline V gene lookup returns CDR1 MNHEY and CDR2 SVGAGI. The length of the CDR3 is 15 residues. The CDR3 DNA sequence: TGTGCCAGCAGTCCTAGGACAGGATTCACCGGGGAGCTGTTTTTT. Protein product: CASSPRTGFTGELFF.

Here the CDR3 reads CASLSDRDLAGGSGNEQFF. Written as DNA, the CDR3 is TGCGCCAGCCTCAGCGACAGGGACTTAGCGGGAGGGTCAGGGAATGAGCAGTTCTTC. The J gene is TRBJ2-1, the V gene TRBV23-1; 11 nucleotides align to TRBD2. TRBV23-1 is filed as an ORF, its function uncertain. With V trimmed by 8 bases and J by 7 bases, 22 bases remained unmatched. The CDR3 is 19 residues long.

This chain uses TRBV7-2 with TRBJ2-6; 7 bases are shared with TRBD1. The CDR3 length is 16 residues. J lost 4 bases, V lost 3 bases, and 6 bases had no gene match. CDR1 and CDR2 (germline): SGHTA, FQGNSA. CDR3 sequence (DNA): TGTGCCAGCAGCTTGGCAGGGGGTTTAGGGGCCAACGTCCTGACTTTC. This gives the protein CASSLAGGLGANVLTF.

The chain carries TRBV21-1 and TRBJ1-4. TRBV21-1 is marked as a pseudogene. The CDR3 covers 14 residues. This CDR3 reads CASSQRGSNEKLFF. The CDR3 nucleotides are TGTGCCAGCAGCCAACGAGGGAGTAATGAAAAACTGTTTTTT.

The V and J genes are TRBV6-4 and TRBJ2-1; perhaps TRBD2 as D (6 bases). Germline V gene lookup returns CDR1 MRHNA and CDR2 SNTAGT. V lost 8 bases and J lost 8, with 16 bases in between. CDR3 length equals 13 residues. CDR3 in amino acids: CASARAGWDEQFF. CDR3 DNA: TGTGCCAGCGCCCGGGCGGGGTGGGATGAGCAGTTCTTC.

The chain joins TRBV5-4 to TRBJ2-3; D is possibly TRBD2 (6 bases). The germline V gene encodes CDR1 SGHNT and CDR2 YYREEE (reference sequence). CDR3 length equals 16 residues. V was clipped by 4 bases and J by 0 bases, with 15 bases between them. The CDR3 is CASSLKIGGSTDTQYF. The CDR3 bases are TGTGCCAGCAGCCTTAAAATCGGGGGAAGCACAGATACGCAGTATTTT.

This chain links TRBV7-9 with TRBJ2-7, with TRBD1 matching 12 bases. There are 16 residues in the CDR3. The germline gives CDR1 SEHNR, CDR2 FQNEAQ (reference sequence). With V trimmed by 5 bases and J by 5 bases, 10 bases remained unmatched. CDR3 sequence (DNA): TGTGCCAGCAGCCACCCGCCGGGACAGGGGGCCCACGAGCAGTACTTC. Protein sequence: CASSHPPGQGAHEQYF.

The J gene is TRBJ2-4, the V gene TRBV30, with 7 positions matching TRBD2. CDR3 size: 13 residues. The germline CDR1 and CDR2 sequences are GTSNPN and SVGIG (reference sequence). Unmatched junction bases numbered 3, after V lost 2 bases and J lost 5 bases. CDR3 in amino acids: CAWSHLAENIQYF. CDR3 DNA: TGTGCCTGGAGTCACCTAGCGGAAAACATTCAGTACTTC.

The rearrangement links TRBV4-3 to TRBJ2-1; D is undetermined. Looked up from germline, CDR1 is LGHNA and CDR2 is YSLEER. V dropped 1 base and J dropped 3 bases, with 7 bases sitting between them. The CDR3 consists of 14 residues. CDR3 sequence (DNA): TGCGCCAGCAGCCAAGTCGGTAACTACAATGAGCAGTTCTTC. As protein: CASSQVGNYNEQFF.